Listed below are T cell receptor beta chains from one sample, sequenced in a study of T cell changes during pregnancy in multiple sclerosis. Repertoires were generated with immunoSEQ multiplex PCR, while TCRdb's copy carries only in-frame clones and drops some. The repertoire holds fewer than 40,000 clones, with 90% to 95% as singletons. The sample consisted of CD4+ T cells from peripheral blood mononuclear cells, taken in the third trimester of pregnancy. The receptors were sampled from a female donor with multiple sclerosis, enrolled in a pregnancy study. Each CDR3 is given with its conserved first and last residue. Fields, in order: V gene, J gene, D gene, clone size, CDR3 protein, CDR3 DNA. The D gene is left open where the match is weak. The size entry is marked missing in some rows and otherwise reads once, few, many or a size class.

v_call: TRBV7-2; j_call: TRBJ2-1; d_call: TRBD2; clone_size: NA; cdr3_aa: CASSLGLAGGSSYNEQFF; cdr3_nt: TGTGCCAGCAGCTTAGGACTAGCGGGAGGGAGCTCCTACAATGAGCAGTTCTTC
v_call: TRBV6-5; j_call: TRBJ1-6; d_call: NA; clone_size: NA; cdr3_aa: CASGQINSPLHF; cdr3_nt: TGTGCCAGCGGGCAGATCAATTCACCCCTCCACTTT
v_call: TRBV19; j_call: TRBJ1-5; d_call: TRBD1; clone_size: once; cdr3_aa: CASSPDRDNQPQHF; cdr3_nt: TGTGCCAGTAGCCCAGACAGGGACAATCAGCCCCAGCATTTT
v_call: TRBV28; j_call: TRBJ1-3; d_call: NA; clone_size: NA; cdr3_aa: CASSPQGMAGNTIYF; cdr3_nt: TGTGCCAGCAGTCCCCAGGGGATGGCTGGAAACACCATATATTTT
v_call: TRBV5-5; j_call: TRBJ1-5; d_call: NA; clone_size: NA; cdr3_aa: CASSLQRGSNQPQHF; cdr3_nt: TGTGCCAGCAGCTTGCAGCGGGGAAGCAATCAGCCCCAGCATTTT
v_call: TRBV10-3; j_call: TRBJ1-2; d_call: TRBD1; clone_size: once; cdr3_aa: CAISDHRDRVRRMRGYTF; cdr3_nt: TGTGCCATCAGTGACCACCGGGACAGGGTAAGGCGTATGAGAGGCTACACCTTC
v_call: TRBV29-1; j_call: TRBJ1-4; d_call: NA; clone_size: NA; cdr3_aa: CSGLSGEKLFF; cdr3_nt: TGCAGCGGTCTGAGCGGGGAAAAACTGTTTTTT
v_call: TRBV7-2; j_call: TRBJ1-5; d_call: NA; clone_size: NA; cdr3_aa: CASSSWSGQPQHF; cdr3_nt: TGTGCCAGCAGCTCCTGGTCGGGTCAGCCCCAGCATTTT
v_call: TRBV29-1; j_call: TRBJ2-1; d_call: TRBD2; clone_size: NA; cdr3_aa: CSGSGTSGNEQFF; cdr3_nt: TGCAGCGGCTCCGGGACTAGCGGCAATGAGCAGTTCTTC
v_call: TRBV5-1; j_call: TRBJ1-2; d_call: NA; clone_size: NA; cdr3_aa: CASSLQRNRDLYGYTF; cdr3_nt: TGCGCCAGCAGCTTGCAGAGAAACAGGGACCTATATGGCTACACCTTC
v_call: TRBV9; j_call: TRBJ1-3; d_call: NA; clone_size: NA; cdr3_aa: CASSARSFSGNTIYF; cdr3_nt: TGTGCCAGCAGCGCAAGAAGCTTCTCTGGAAACACCATATATTTT
v_call: TRBV5-4; j_call: TRBJ2-7; d_call: TRBD2; clone_size: NA; cdr3_aa: CASSQLAGTYEQYF; cdr3_nt: TGTGCCAGCAGCCAACTAGCGGGTACCTACGAGCAGTACTTC
v_call: TRBV18; j_call: TRBJ1-2; d_call: NA; clone_size: NA; cdr3_aa: CASSPNRVNGYTF; cdr3_nt: TGTGCCAGCTCACCAAACCGGGTGAATGGCTACACCTTC
v_call: TRBV5-1; j_call: TRBJ2-3; d_call: TRBD2; clone_size: NA; cdr3_aa: CASSKGTSLGTDTQYF; cdr3_nt: TGCGCCAGCAGCAAGGGGACTAGCTTAGGCACAGATACGCAGTATTTT
v_call: TRBV11-2; j_call: TRBJ2-1; d_call: TRBD2; clone_size: NA; cdr3_aa: CASSSGGGGPGRYYNEQFF; cdr3_nt: TGTGCCAGCAGCTCGGGCGGGGGAGGGCCGGGCCGCTACTACAATGAGCAGTTCTTC